This record covers a single TCR beta chain. This sample stems from a study of vaccination and CD4 T cells after COVID-19. From the PCR reads, TCRdb called clonotypes with MiXCR, one entry per CDR3 protein. Among some 15,000 distinct CDR3 sequences, about three fifths were seen once, and the ten largest hold 0.9% to 1.2%. In germline, CDR1 is MDHEN, CDR2 SYDVKM. The V and J ends lost 5 bases and 6 bases, in that order; junction bases with no gene match: 10. The CDR3 spans 16 residues. This chain joins TRBV28 and TRBJ2-5, with 12 bases aligning to TRBD1. Source: CD4+ T cells from blood, taken after SARS-CoV-2 vaccination. The TCR sequence derives from a human donor who had recovered from COVID-19. The CDR3 coding sequence is TGTGCCAGCAGTAACTTCGGGACAGGGGGCGGGAAGACCCAGTACTTC. It specifies CASSNFGTGGGKTQYF.